The 19 T cell receptor beta chains given below trace back to one sample, sequenced in a study of blood T cells in healthy people across ages. Together with a sample-barcoded 5' primer, a J-beta primer mix was included in a second PCR lasting about 6 to 11 cycles. MiXCR, applied by TCRdb to the 5' RACE reads, yields one record per CDR3 protein. The table records roughly 1.7 million distinct CDR3 sequences, almost 35% of them present only once. Sequences were obtained from blood. Receptors originate from a woman aged 30 to 39 in good health.

The chain combines TRBV9 with TRBJ2-3; 10 bases line up with TRBD2. V lost 2 bases, J lost 4 bases, and 7 bases stayed unmatched. This CDR3 contains 16 residues. Looked up from germline, CDR1 is SGDLS and CDR2 is YYNGEE. CDR3 sequence: CASSVDSGRLADTQYF. As DNA, the CDR3 is TGTGCCAGCAGCGTCGATAGCGGGAGGTTAGCAGATACGCAGTATTTT. Full variable domain (rest looked up from reference TRBV9 and TRBJ2-3): DSGVTQTPKHLITATGQRVTLRCSPRSGDLSVYWYQQSLDQGLQFLIQYYNGEERAKGNILERFSAQQFPDLHSELNLSSLELGDSALYFCASSVDSGRLADTQYFGPGTRLTVL.

A few counts support this clonotype. The gene calls are TRBV20-1 and TRBJ2-1; TRBD2 matches 7 bases. V was clipped by 4 bases and J by 8 bases; unmatched bases: 8. CDR3 length: 13 residues. From germline, CDR1 is DFQATT and CDR2 SNEGSKA (reference sequence). The CDR3 DNA is TGCAGTGCTACTGGCGGGAGTTCGGATGAGCAGTTCTTC. Protein product: CSATGGSSDEQFF.

This clonotype has only a few counts. The chain employs TRBV7-2 and TRBJ2-5; 10 bases are a match to TRBD1. The J call may not be correct, given that the DNA end is closer to TRBJ2-7. The CDR3 length is 16 residues. Germline CDR1 SGHTA, CDR2 FQGNSA. CDR3 DNA sequence: TGTGCCAGCAGCTTAGCGCTGACAGGGGGCAGGTACGAGCAGTACTTC. It specifies CASSLALTGGRYEQYF.

This clonotype was seen a handful of times. In DNA form, the CDR3 reads TGTGCCACCAGCAGACCGACAGCGAACACTGAAGCTTTCTTT. It yields the protein CATSRPTANTEAFF. The chain joins TRBV15 to TRBJ1-1, with D tentatively TRBD1 (5 bases). The CDR3 runs to 14 residues. V was pared by 2 bases and J by 1 base, with 8 bases between. Germline CDR1 LNHNV, CDR2 YYDKDF (reference sequence).

The chain joins TRBV4-2 to TRBJ1-2; the D is unclear. CDR1 LGHNA and CDR2 YNFKEQ come from the germline V gene. CDR3 length: 16 residues. The V and J ends lost 0 bases and 5 bases respectively, with 16 bases between them. CDR3 in DNA: TGTGCCAGCAGCCAAGAATGGGCGATCGGGTATTATGGCTACACCTTC. This codes for CASSQEWAIGYYGYTF.

The rearrangement links TRBV7-3 to TRBJ2-5; 16 positions match TRBD2. CDR3 length equals 16 residues. Germline loops: CDR1 SGHTA, CDR2 FQGTGA. Trimming removed 5 bases from V and 3 bases from J; junction bases left unmatched: 3. CDR3 loop: CASSPGTSGGEETQYF. The CDR3 bases are TGTGCCAGCAGCCCGGGGACTAGCGGGGGGGAAGAGACCCAGTACTTC. Full variable domain (remainder filled in from reference TRBV7-3 and TRBJ2-5): GAGVSQTPSNKVTEKGKYVELRCDPISGHTALYWYRQSLGQGPEFLIYFQGTGAADDSGLPNDRFFAVRPEGSVSTLKIQRTERGDSAVYLCASSPGTSGGEETQYFGPGTRLLVL.

This clonotype occurred a few times. This chain uses TRBV20-1 with TRBJ1-2; the D is unclear. Germline V gene data show CDR1 as DFQATT and CDR2 as SNEGSKA (reference sequence). The V and J ends lost 5 bases and 0 bases respectively, with 13 bases between them. The CDR3 is 14 amino acids. CDR3 sequence: CSAYLGVANYGYTF. The CDR3 region has the DNA TGCAGTGCTTACCTCGGAGTAGCTAACTATGGCTACACCTTC.

Only a few counts were recorded for this clonotype. The rearrangement joins TRBV7-7 to TRBJ2-5; 10 bases match TRBD1. The CDR3 covers 16 residues. In germline, CDR1 is SSHAT, CDR2 FNYEAQ (reference sequence). V lost 5 bases and J lost 1; bases outside the gene matches: 7. This CDR3 reads CASSLSRTGGQETQYF. The CDR3 DNA is TGTGCCAGCAGCCTCTCCCGGACAGGGGGCCAAGAGACCCAGTACTTC.

The sample holds a few counts of this clonotype. V gene TRBV6-2 or TRBV6-3 combines with J gene TRBJ2-7, with 8 bases identical to TRBD1. Germline V gene lookup returns CDR1 MNHEY and CDR2 SVGEGT. This CDR3 contains 15 residues. V lost 2 bases and J lost 2; bases outside the gene matches: 5. This CDR3 is CASSYDRGPAYEQYF. Here the CDR3 DNA reads TGTGCCAGCAGTTACGACAGGGGACCTGCCTACGAGCAGTACTTC.

This clonotype appeared a few times. The chain recombines TRBV5-1 with TRBJ2-7; a weak D match, TRBD1 (6 bases). V was pared by 7 bases and J by 3 bases, with 17 bases between. CDR3 size: 14 residues. CDR1 is SGHRS, CDR2 YFSETQ, per germline. The DNA of the CDR3 is TGCGCCAGCGCTCCGACAGGCTCTTTCTACGAGCAGTACTTC. Protein sequence: CASAPTGSFYEQYF.

This clonotype was observed a few times. This chain links TRBV9 with TRBJ2-3, with D possibly matching TRBD2 (5 bases). Trimming cost V 0 bases and J 8 bases, with 13 bases left between them. Per germline, CDR1 SGDLS and CDR2 YYNGEE. This CDR3 has 14 amino acids. Written as DNA, the CDR3 is TGTGCCAGCAGCGTAGCCCTAGTCGGAGGTACGCAGTATTTT. Protein sequence: CASSVALVGGTQYF.

As for this clonotype: At one end the junction does not follow the germline gene, possibly because of a read error. The CDR3 DNA reads TGTGCCAGCAGCTTAAACAGGGATTCCTACGAGCGGTACTTC. It translates to CASSLNRDSYERYF. J is TRBJ2-7 and V is TRBV7-9; a weak D match, TRBD1 (6 bases). CDR1 SEHNR and CDR2 FQNEAQ come from the germline V gene (reference sequence). The CDR3 has 14 residues.

This clonotype was counted only a few times. The CDR3 nucleotides read TGTGCCACCAGCAGAGGAGGAGGACACCCGGTTGAGCACGAGCAGTACTTC. Encoded protein: CATSRGGGHPVEHEQYF. The chain combines TRBV15 with TRBJ2-7, with D possibly being TRBD1 or TRBD2 (5 bases each). Germline-derived CDR1 and CDR2 are LNHNV and YYDKDF (reference sequence). The CDR3 contains 17 residues. V lost 1 base to trimming and J lost 5 bases, with 21 bases between them.

This clonotype occurred a few times. The genes are TRBV7-6 and TRBJ2-1; D gene ambiguous. V dropped 4 bases and J dropped 0 bases, with 10 bases sitting between them. This CDR3 spans 15 amino acids. CDR1 and CDR2 (germline): SGHVS, FNYEAQ. CDR3 region: CASSSRDFSYNEQFF. The CDR3 coding sequence is TGTGCCAGCAGCTCAAGGGATTTCTCCTACAATGAGCAGTTCTTC.

The table lists this clonotype with a few counts. The rearrangement joins TRBV4-1 to TRBJ2-1; no clear D. CDR3 length equals 17 residues. The V gene's germline CDR1 is MGHRA and CDR2 YSYEKL. V was cut by 4 bases and J by 1 base, with 17 bases left in between. Here the CDR3 reads CASSLYFPGDSYNEQFF. The CDR3, as DNA: TGCGCCAGCAGCCTTTACTTTCCAGGCGATTCCTACAATGAGCAGTTCTTC.

The rearrangement links TRBV4-1 to TRBJ2-7; 8 bases align to TRBD2. The CDR3 covers 15 residues. From germline, CDR1 is MGHRA and CDR2 YSYEKL. With V trimmed by 3 bases and J by 3 bases, 7 bases remained unmatched. Written as DNA, the CDR3 is TGCGCCAGCAGCCAGACAAGACTAGCGAGCTACGAGCAGTACTTC. This gives the protein CASSQTRLASYEQYF.

This clonotype was observed a few times. The gene calls are TRBV4-1 and TRBJ2-1, with 15 bases aligning to TRBD2. CDR3 length equals 19 residues. CDR1 MGHRA and CDR2 YSYEKL come from the germline V gene. V trimming: 2 bases; J trimming: 0 bases; junction bases outside the gene matches: 5. The CDR3 DNA follows: TGCGCCAGCAGCCAACCTGGACTAGCGGGGGGGAGCTCCTACAATGAGCAGTTCTTC. This codes for CASSQPGLAGGSSYNEQFF.

There are many counts of this clonotype. This chain links TRBV4-1 with TRBJ2-7, with D hard to call. The CDR3 totals 16 residues. Germline CDR1 and CDR2: MGHRA and YSYEKL. V was pared by 3 bases and J by 0 bases, with 15 bases between. The CDR3 reads CASSHRSAESSYEQYF. DNA of the CDR3: TGCGCCAGCAGCCACCGCAGTGCCGAAAGCTCCTACGAGCAGTACTTC.

This chain links TRBV10-2 with TRBJ2-5, with 9 bases aligning to TRBD1. The J call may be wrong; the DNA end is better matched by TRBJ2-7. This CDR3 region has 15 residues. The germline gives CDR1 WSHSY, CDR2 SAAADI. CDR3 sequence reads: CASSEEQGATYEQYF. Written as DNA, the CDR3 is TGCGCCAGCAGTGAGGAACAGGGGGCAACCTACGAGCAGTACTTC.